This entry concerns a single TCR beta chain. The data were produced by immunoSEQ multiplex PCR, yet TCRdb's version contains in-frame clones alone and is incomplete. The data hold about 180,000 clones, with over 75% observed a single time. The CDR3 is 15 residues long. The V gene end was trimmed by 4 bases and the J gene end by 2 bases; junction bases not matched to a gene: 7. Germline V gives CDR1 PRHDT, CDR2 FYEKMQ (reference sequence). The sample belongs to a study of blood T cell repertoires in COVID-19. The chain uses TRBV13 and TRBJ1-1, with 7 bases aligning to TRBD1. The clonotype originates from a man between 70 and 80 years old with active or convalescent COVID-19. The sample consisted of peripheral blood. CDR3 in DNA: TGTGCCAGCAGCTCGAGGGGACAGCTTAACACTGAAGCTTTCTTT. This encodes CASSSRGQLNTEAFF.